This TCR beta chain was documented in a study of OX40 agonist ivuxolimab in advanced cancers. Measured with immunoSEQ multiplex PCR; TCRdb has only the in-frame clones, and not every one. The repertoire holds under 75,000 clones, with just over 85% as singletons. For this clone: No antigen is known for it.

The CDR3 consists of 15 residues. Germline V lookup: CDR1 SGHRS, CDR2 YFSETQ. After removal of 3 bases from V and 2 bases from J, the junction contained 2 bases not matched to a gene. General observations from the study: Low normalized T-cell clonal expansion also characterized some of the nonresponders.

This material consisted of CD4+ or CD8+ T cells sorted from blood, taken in a trial of the OX40 agonist ivuxolimab. The sequence was obtained from an adult with an advanced solid tumor such as melanoma, head and neck, liver or kidney cancer. The rearrangement joins TRBV5-1 to TRBJ2-7, with TRBD2 matching 13 bases. The CDR3 spells CASSWTSGSPYEQYF. Here the CDR3 DNA reads TGCGCCAGCAGCTGGACTAGCGGGAGCCCCTACGAGCAGTACTTC.